This is a list of T cell receptor beta chains from one sample in a study of CD8+ T cells in alopecia areata. Repertoires were generated with immunoSEQ multiplex PCR, while TCRdb's copy carries only in-frame clones and drops some. The sample has about 180,000 clones, about 55% seen once. Sequenced here: CD8+ T cells sorted from blood, sampled at week 24, from a patient treated with tofacitinib. Receptor source: a human donor with alopecia areata. Each CDR3 is given with its conserved first and last residue. The order of the fields is D gene, J gene, clone size, V gene, CDR3 protein, CDR3 DNA. The D gene is left open where the match is weak. Size values are once, few and many counts, or a class for expanded clones, and some rows have none.

D: -; J: TRBJ1-2; size: few; V: TRBV27; CDR3: CASSPDLNYGYTF; DNA: TGTGCCAGCAGTCCGGATCTTAACTATGGCTACACCTTC
D: -; J: TRBJ2-3; size: -; V: TRBV13; CDR3: CASSLAVDTQYF; DNA: TGTGCCAGCAGCTTAGCGGTAGATACGCAGTATTTT
D: TRBD1; J: TRBJ2-6; size: few; V: TRBV29-1; CDR3: CSAGSPGQGSTGANVLTF; DNA: TGCAGCGCCGGGTCCCCAGGACAGGGAAGCACTGGGGCCAACGTCCTGACTTTC
D: -; J: TRBJ2-1; size: -; V: TRBV29-1; CDR3: CSVEYDEQFF; DNA: TGCAGCGTTGAATACGATGAGCAGTTCTTC
D: -; J: TRBJ2-5; size: few; V: TRBV7-3; CDR3: CASSPRGGGEGTQYF; DNA: TGTGCCAGCAGCCCCCGTGGGGGGGGCGAAGGGACCCAGTACTTC
D: -; J: TRBJ1-1; size: -; V: TRBV28; CDR3: CASSPTGGTEAFF; DNA: TGTGCCAGCAGTCCGACAGGAGGCACTGAAGCCTTCTTT
D: TRBD2; J: TRBJ2-2; size: few; V: TRBV30; CDR3: CAWTRRGVHTGELFF; DNA: TGTGCCTGGACAAGGCGGGGGGTCCACACCGGGGAGCTGTTTTTT
D: TRBD2; J: TRBJ2-7; size: few; V: TRBV15; CDR3: CATSRDLTSGTYEQYF; DNA: TGTGCCACCAGCAGAGATTTGACTAGCGGTACATACGAGCAGTACTTC
D: TRBD2; J: TRBJ2-7; size: few; V: TRBV7-2; CDR3: CASSLVSGGEQYF; DNA: TGTGCCAGCAGCTTAGTTAGCGGGGGAGAGCAGTACTTC
D: -; J: TRBJ2-1; size: -; V: TRBV5-6; CDR3: CASSSSAREQFF; DNA: TGTGCCAGCAGCTCCTCGGCCCGAGAGCAGTTCTTC
D: TRBD2; J: TRBJ2-3; size: -; V: TRBV9; CDR3: CASSVSLGGGATDTQYF; DNA: TGTGCCAGCAGCGTCAGTTTAGGCGGGGGGGCTACTGATACGCAGTATTTT
D: -; J: TRBJ2-7; size: -; V: TRBV4-3; CDR3: CASSQETAVNYEQYF; DNA: TGCGCCAGCAGCCAAGAGACGGCCGTTAATTACGAGCAGTACTTC
D: -; J: TRBJ2-7; size: -; V: TRBV30; CDR3: CAWTATGYEQYF; DNA: TGTGCCTGGACCGCGACAGGCTACGAGCAGTACTTC
D: -; J: TRBJ1-1; size: -; V: TRBV6-5; CDR3: CASIKSGTEAFF; DNA: TGTGCCAGCATCAAATCGGGGACTGAAGCTTTCTTT
D: TRBD1; J: TRBJ2-2; size: -; V: TRBV27; CDR3: CASRSPQGADTGELFF; DNA: TGTGCCAGCAGATCACCACAGGGGGCGGACACCGGGGAGCTGTTTTTT
D: -; J: TRBJ1-1; size: -; V: TRBV5-1; CDR3: CASSFNGEAFF; DNA: TGCGCCAGCAGCTTTAACGGTGAAGCTTTCTTT
D: TRBD1; J: TRBJ2-1; size: few; V: TRBV29-1; CDR3: CSVEEGQVYNEQFF; DNA: TGCAGCGTTGAAGAAGGACAGGTGTACAATGAGCAGTTCTTC
D: -; J: TRBJ1-1; size: -; V: TRBV5-6; CDR3: CASSSTANAFF; DNA: TGTGCCAGCAGCTCTACCGCAAATGCTTTCTTT
D: TRBD1; J: TRBJ2-5; size: -; V: TRBV5-6; CDR3: CASSLAQGQGIQETQYF; DNA: TGTGCCAGCAGCTTGGCCCAAGGACAGGGAATCCAAGAGACCCAGTACTTC
D: TRBD1; J: TRBJ2-7; size: -; V: TRBV30; CDR3: CAWSDRDYEQYF; DNA: TGTGCCTGGAGCGACAGGGACTACGAGCAGTACTTC
D: -; J: TRBJ2-1; size: -; V: TRBV4-3; CDR3: CASSQDRDEQFF; DNA: TGCGCCAGCAGCCAAGATCGGGATGAGCAGTTCTTC
D: -; J: TRBJ2-2; size: -; V: TRBV19; CDR3: CASSIDLGANTGELFF; DNA: TGTGCCAGTAGTATAGATCTGGGGGCGAACACCGGGGAGCTGTTTTTT
D: TRBD2; J: TRBJ2-1; size: -; V: TRBV7-6; CDR3: CASSPSGGAYEQFF; DNA: TGTGCCAGCAGCCCTAGCGGGGGGGCCTATGAGCAGTTCTTC
D: TRBD1; J: TRBJ1-2; size: -; V: TRBV30; CDR3: CAWSPTGADGYTF; DNA: TGTGCCTGGAGTCCAACAGGGGCGGATGGCTACACCTTC
D: -; J: TRBJ2-1; size: few; V: TRBV10-3; CDR3: CAISGGDEQFF; DNA: TGTGCCATCAGTGGGGGCGATGAGCAGTTCTTC
D: -; J: TRBJ2-3; size: -; V: TRBV19; CDR3: CASSEVGYSIQQYF; DNA: TGTGCCAGTAGTGAGGTCGGCTACTCTATCCAGCAGTATTTT
D: -; J: TRBJ1-1; size: -; V: TRBV19; CDR3: CASSINPLNTEAFF; DNA: TGTGCCAGTAGTATTAATCCCTTGAACACTGAAGCTTTCTTT
D: TRBD2; J: TRBJ2-1; size: -; V: TRBV19; CDR3: CATSTGGAYNEQFF; DNA: TGTGCCACCTCCACCGGGGGGGCCTACAATGAGCAGTTCTTC
D: -; J: TRBJ1-1; size: -; V: TRBV7-2; CDR3: CASSLGVGSEAFF; DNA: TGTGCCAGCAGCTTAGGAGTTGGATCTGAAGCTTTCTTT
D: -; J: TRBJ1-2; size: -; V: TRBV5-6; CDR3: CASSSRQLGDTF; DNA: TGTGCCAGCAGCTCCCGACAGTTGGGAGACACCTTC
D: -; J: TRBJ1-2; size: few; V: TRBV27; CDR3: CASKAGTNYGYTF; DNA: TGTGCCAGCAAAGCGGGGACTAACTATGGCTACACCTTC
D: -; J: TRBJ1-5; size: -; V: TRBV27; CDR3: CASGSFSNQPQHF; DNA: TGTGCCAGCGGTAGTTTTAGCAATCAGCCCCAGCATTTT
D: -; J: TRBJ2-1; size: -; V: TRBV5-1; CDR3: CASSLGGKEFF; DNA: TGCGCCAGCAGCTTGGGGGGGAAGGAGTTCTTC
D: -; J: TRBJ1-1; size: few; V: TRBV6-5; CDR3: CASSYSISANEAFF; DNA: TGTGCCAGCAGTTACTCGATATCCGCGAACGAAGCTTTCTTT
D: -; J: TRBJ2-7; size: -; V: TRBV27; CDR3: CASSSRDEQYF; DNA: TGTGCCAGCAGTTCACGGGACGAGCAGTACTTC
D: TRBD1; J: TRBJ1-2; size: few; V: TRBV14; CDR3: CASSRDRVEGYTF; DNA: TGTGCCAGCAGCCGCGACAGGGTAGAAGGCTACACCTTC
D: -; J: TRBJ1-1; size: -; V: TRBV27; CDR3: CASSLSGGRTEAFF; DNA: TGTGCCAGCAGTTTATCCGGGGGAAGGACTGAAGCTTTCTTT
D: TRBD2; J: TRBJ2-3; size: -; V: TRBV27; CDR3: CASSRGLAGTSGTDTQYF; DNA: TGTGCCAGCAGTCGGGGGCTAGCGGGGACCAGCGGCACAGATACGCAGTATTTT
D: TRBD1; J: TRBJ2-7; size: -; V: TRBV29-1; CDR3: CSVTPGTGHYEQYF; DNA: TGCAGCGTTACTCCCGGGACAGGGCACTACGAGCAGTACTTC
D: -; J: TRBJ1-5; size: few; V: TRBV7-9; CDR3: CASSRSTAPEEPQHF; DNA: TGTGCCAGTAGTCGTAGTACGGCACCCGAGGAGCCCCAGCATTTT
D: -; J: TRBJ2-3; size: -; V: TRBV2; CDR3: CASLGESTSTDTQYF; DNA: TGTGCCAGCCTCGGGGAGTCAACTAGCACAGATACGCAGTATTTT